A selection of T cell receptor beta chains follows, all from one sample in a study of shared clonotypes between healthy human individuals. The table came from immunoSEQ multiplex PCR; TCRdb's copy has only in-frame clones and leaves some out. The sample lists 1,400,000 or so clones, about 98.5% occurring once. The sequencing input was naive CD4+ T cells sorted from blood. Receptors were obtained from a man aged 30 to 45 in good health. Both conserved end residues are part of each CDR3. A D gene is named only where the DNA matches it firmly. A clone size is listed for some rows: how often the clone was seen (once, few, many), or a class if it is expanded.

J gene: TRBJ2-1; clone size: -; V gene: TRBV5-8; D gene: -; CDR3 DNA: TGTGCCAGCAGCTTGGTAACAGGGGGGGACACGCAGTTCTTC; CDR3 protein: CASSLVTGGDTQFF
J gene: TRBJ2-7; clone size: -; V gene: TRBV4-3; D gene: TRBD1; CDR3 DNA: TGCGCCAGCAGCCAAGGTGGGACAGGGGGCATCTACGAGCAGTACTTC; CDR3 protein: CASSQGGTGGIYEQYF
J gene: TRBJ2-7; clone size: -; V gene: TRBV19; D gene: TRBD1; CDR3 DNA: TGTGCCAGTAGTACTAGGACAGGGGGCCCCTACGAGCAGTACTTC; CDR3 protein: CASSTRTGGPYEQYF
J gene: TRBJ2-7; clone size: -; V gene: TRBV27; D gene: TRBD1; CDR3 DNA: TGTGCCAGCAGTCCTTTATACAGGGGGCCTTCCGACGAGCAGTACTTC; CDR3 protein: CASSPLYRGPSDEQYF
J gene: TRBJ1-2; clone size: -; V gene: TRBV18; D gene: -; CDR3 DNA: TGTGCCAGCTCACCAAAGACAGGAACTAACTATGGCTACACCTTC; CDR3 protein: CASSPKTGTNYGYTF
J gene: TRBJ1-5; clone size: -; V gene: TRBV6-4; D gene: -; CDR3 DNA: TGTGCCAGCAGTGACAATCTAAATCAGCCCCAGCATTTT; CDR3 protein: CASSDNLNQPQHF
J gene: TRBJ2-2; clone size: -; V gene: TRBV7-6; D gene: -; CDR3 DNA: TGTGCCAGCAGAAAGGCAGGAGGCACCGGGGAGCTGTTTTTT; CDR3 protein: CASRKAGGTGELFF
J gene: TRBJ2-7; clone size: once; V gene: TRBV30; D gene: -; CDR3 DNA: TGTGCCTGGAGTCTTCACGACGGATACTACGAGCAGTACTTC; CDR3 protein: CAWSLHDGYYEQYF
J gene: TRBJ2-1; clone size: once; V gene: TRBV27; D gene: TRBD2; CDR3 DNA: TGTGCCAGCAGTTTATTAGCGGGAGCGGCTGAGCAGTTCTTC; CDR3 protein: CASSLLAGAAEQFF
J gene: TRBJ2-3; clone size: -; V gene: TRBV30; D gene: -; CDR3 DNA: TGTGCCTGGGACCCCCGCAGGGCAGATACGCAGTATTTT; CDR3 protein: CAWDPRRADTQYF
J gene: TRBJ2-1; clone size: -; V gene: TRBV11-3; D gene: -; CDR3 DNA: TGTGCCAGCAGCTTAGTCCAGTTCAATGAGCAGTTCTTC; CDR3 protein: CASSLVQFNEQFF
J gene: TRBJ2-1; clone size: -; V gene: TRBV7-3; D gene: -; CDR3 DNA: TGTGCCAGCAGCTCCCAGGGGAATGAGCAGTTCTTC; CDR3 protein: CASSSQGNEQFF
J gene: TRBJ2-4; clone size: few; V gene: TRBV18; D gene: -; CDR3 DNA: TGTGCCAGCTCAGGGAACGACATTCAGTACTTC; CDR3 protein: CASSGNDIQYF
J gene: TRBJ1-1; clone size: -; V gene: TRBV30; D gene: -; CDR3 DNA: TGTGCCTGGCCCCGGGACACTGAAGCTTTCTTT; CDR3 protein: CAWPRDTEAFF
J gene: TRBJ2-4; clone size: -; V gene: TRBV14; D gene: -; CDR3 DNA: TGTGCCAGCAGCCAAAGACAGCTACTAGCCAAAAACATTCAGTACTTC; CDR3 protein: CASSQRQLLAKNIQYF
J gene: TRBJ2-1; clone size: -; V gene: TRBV7-9; D gene: -; CDR3 DNA: TGTGCCAGCAGCTCGGGTCGCCCTAATGAGTTCTTC; CDR3 protein: CASSSGRPNEFF
J gene: TRBJ1-3; clone size: -; V gene: TRBV6-5; D gene: -; CDR3 DNA: TGTGCCAGCAGTTCTAGGGCCACCTCTGGAAACACCATATATTTT; CDR3 protein: CASSSRATSGNTIYF
J gene: TRBJ2-3; clone size: -; V gene: TRBV29-1; D gene: -; CDR3 DNA: TGCAGCGTTGAAGTAGGTAGCACAGATACGCAGTATTTT; CDR3 protein: CSVEVGSTDTQYF
J gene: TRBJ2-7; clone size: -; V gene: TRBV5-1; D gene: -; CDR3 DNA: TGCGCCAGCAGCCTTGACTTGAGTGAGCAGTACTTC; CDR3 protein: CASSLDLSEQYF
J gene: TRBJ2-2; clone size: -; V gene: TRBV11-2; D gene: -; CDR3 DNA: TGTGCCAGCAGCCACCTTTTGGACACCGGGGAGCTGTTTTTT; CDR3 protein: CASSHLLDTGELFF
J gene: TRBJ2-2; clone size: -; V gene: TRBV6-6; D gene: -; CDR3 DNA: TGTGCCAGCACCCATCAGGCGAGCACCGGGGAGCTGTTTTTT; CDR3 protein: CASTHQASTGELFF
J gene: TRBJ1-1; clone size: -; V gene: TRBV6-1; D gene: TRBD1; CDR3 DNA: TGTGCCAGTACACAGGGGATGAACACTGAAGCTTTCTTT; CDR3 protein: CASTQGMNTEAFF
J gene: TRBJ1-2; clone size: -; V gene: TRBV6-1; D gene: -; CDR3 DNA: TGTGCCAGCAGTTTAGGACAGTACTATGGCTACACCTTC; CDR3 protein: CASSLGQYYGYTF